Below, one T cell receptor (beta chain) is given with its context. Its antigen remains undetermined. No much larger clone exists at a distance of one base, and base qualities are not known. TCRbeta CDR3 regions were amplified from genomic DNA using the immunoSEQ Assay, a bias-controlled multiplex PCR. The original methods were these. Nucleated cell counts per sample were estimated from amplification of reference gene primers within the assay. To quantify the absolute abundance of each unique TCRbeta CDR3 rearrangement, sequence reads were collapsed and filtered. For each sample, productive Simpson clonality was calculated as the square root of Simpson's diversity index across productive rearrangements. What TCRdb holds here is the immuneACCESS table cut down to in-frame rearrangements. Part of the clones is not present; checked against another copy, under half of the missing clones reflect an unresolved V gene, and the others are unexplained. V and J calls and clone size are given by that table; D and trimming were obtained from the DNA. Recorded for this sample are about 190,000 clones; approximately 79% of them occurred a single time. The top ten hold roughly 14% of the sample.

The data stem from a study of blood T cell repertoires in COVID-19 (dated by TCRdb to the early 2020s). Study-wide context: Samples covering the acute and convalescent phases of COVID-19 were provided by collaborators in the United States, Italy and Spain. The prospective study material was composed of cDNA or gDNA derived from T cells, B-cell-depleted T cells, or PBMCs. HLA class I and class II types, where available, came from metadata supplied by the sample provider rather than from assay-based typing. The repertoires were released in a freely available public database meant as a resource for research on the immune response to SARS-CoV-2. The samples were drawn from two sources: the first 160 participants of the ongoing ImmuneRACE study, and 1,000 to 1,500 subjects contributed by 6 global collaborators. Sample metadata almost always included a de-identified subject ID, COVID-19 status, age in years and sex. The dataset comprised deeply sampled blood TCRbeta repertoires from subjects exposed to, actively infected with, or recovered from COVID-19. Paper-wide results and their limitations: The quantity of clinical and demographic metadata differed by source and by participant and was supplied without curation.

The CDR3 contains 15 residues, cysteine and phenylalanine counted. Kept here is only the CDR3 DNA, which spans 45 bases and is read in frame from base 1. Trimming at the junction amounts to 2 bases on V and 7 bases on J, and the germline ends lie 18 bases apart. From a lookup of the germline V gene, CDR1 and CDR2 are MNHNS and SASEGT. Samples from volunteer blood donors who had recovered from COVID-19 were contributed by a second Seattle source. Collaborating institutions collected whole blood in K2EDTA tubes following their own protocols. For TCRbeta analysis, collaborator samples were shipped as frozen whole blood, as isolated PBMCs, or as DNA extracted from either sample type.

The TCR was taken from a man aged 45-65 years who had recovered from COVID-19. This receptor chain uses TRBV6-1 and TRBJ2-7; TRBD2 is a possible D gene, resting on 5 matching bases. The sample taken for sequencing was peripheral blood. The CDR3 sequence is CASSERSGGRMEQYF. The DNA is TGTGCCAGCAGTGAAAGGTCAGGAGGCAGGATGGAGCAGTACTTC.